This TCR beta chain was observed in a study of cytomegalovirus exposure and HLA in healthy donors. As for the study in general: In a previous analysis, approximately 110 million unique TCR beta sequences were found from 170 million or so T cells. General study findings and limits: High sensitivity and specificity were reportedly achieved when the classifier diagnosed cytomegalovirus status.

A remark on this clone: What it recognizes is unknown.

J gave up 0 bases and V 0 bases, and 6 bases lay outside the gene matches. The CDR3 runs 17 residues. The germline CDR1 and CDR2 sequences are SGHNT and YYREEE (reference sequence). PCR amplification relied on 60 Vbeta primers (plus 13 Jbeta primers). The method was immunoSEQ multiplex PCR; TCRdb's version includes in-frame clones alone and lacks a portion of them. There are tens of thousands of clones in the sample, with less than 0.6% held by the top ten. The clonotype originates from a man aged 50 to 59 in good health and CMV-seronegative. Sequenced input: PBMCs. The chain joins TRBV5-4 to TRBJ2-3; 8 bases match TRBD1. The CDR3 nucleotides read TGTGCCAGCAGCTTGGGAGGGACAGGATATAGCACAGATACGCAGTATTTT. Its translation: CASSLGGTGYSTDTQYF. The full variable domain, its missing parts supplied by reference TRBV5-4 and TRBJ2-3, is ETGVTQSPTHLIKTRGQQVTLRCSSQSGHNTVSWYQQALGQGPQFIFQYYREEENGRGNFPPRFSGLQFPNYSSELNVNALELDDSALYLCASSLGGTGYSTDTQYFGPGTRLTVL.